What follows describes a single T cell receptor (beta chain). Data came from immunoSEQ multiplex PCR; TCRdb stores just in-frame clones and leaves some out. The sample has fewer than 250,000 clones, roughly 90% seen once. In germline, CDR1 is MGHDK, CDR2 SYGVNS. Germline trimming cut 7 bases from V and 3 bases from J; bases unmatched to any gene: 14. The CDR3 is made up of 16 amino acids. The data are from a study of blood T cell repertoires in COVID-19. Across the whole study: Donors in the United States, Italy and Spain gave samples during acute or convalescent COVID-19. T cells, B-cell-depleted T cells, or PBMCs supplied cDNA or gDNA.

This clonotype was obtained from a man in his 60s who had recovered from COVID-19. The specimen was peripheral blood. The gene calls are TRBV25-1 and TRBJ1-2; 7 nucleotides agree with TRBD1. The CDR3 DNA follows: TGTGCCAGCATCGGGACAGAGGGGGACAGCTACTATGGCTACACCTTC. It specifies CASIGTEGDSYYGYTF.